The sequence of this T cell receptor beta chain was determined in a study of spatial heterogeneity in lung cancer. TCRdb re-analysed the 5' RACE reads in MiXCR, keeping a single row per CDR3 protein. The sample contains 20,000 to 30,000 distinct CDR3 sequences, roughly 9.7% of which appear only once. Regarding time point: blood at routine non-recurrence follow-up after resection. Extraction of whole RNA from tumor, nontumor lung or frozen PBMC preceded unsorted sequencing. This clonotype was seen at least ten times. The source of this sequence is a male donor with early-stage non-small cell lung cancer. The specimen comprised PBMCs, sampled at follow-up.

CDR3 bases: TGTGCCATCAGTGAGTCTCAGTCTACCGGGGAGCTGTTTTTT. Translation: CAISESQSTGELFF. This chain joins TRBV10-3 and TRBJ2-2; D is uncertain. The germline V gene has CDR1 ENHRY and CDR2 SYGVKD. The CDR3 is made up of 14 amino acids. V was shortened by 0 bases and J by 5 bases, with 7 bases between the two germline ends.